This note documents a single TCR beta chain sequence. Its cognate antigen is unknown. The sample comes from a study of blood T cells in healthy people across ages. General study findings and limits: There were more naive CD4+ cells and higher diversity in long-lived donors than in aged donors.

It was with a sample-barcoded 5' primer and a J-beta primer mix that a second PCR of roughly 7 to 12 cycles was run. TCRdb re-derived calls from the 5' RACE reads in MiXCR, one entry per CDR3 protein. The data show roughly 700,000 distinct CDR3 sequences, about 25% seen once. The same data also went into a second study, on T cells of mothers and their children. That source reports: The authors identified no persistent microchimeric T cell clones.

This receptor was identified in a boy younger than 18 in good health. The specimen sequenced was blood.

CDR3 region: CASSQDSGRSATNEKLFF. DNA of the CDR3: TGTGCCAGCAGCCAAGACTCGGGACGGAGTGCAACTAATGAAAAACTGTTTTTT. The rearrangement uses TRBV3-1 and TRBJ1-4; perhaps TRBD1 as D (5 bases). The CDR3 is 18 amino acids. The germline gives CDR1 LGHDT, CDR2 YNNKEL (reference sequence). V lost 0 bases, J lost 0 bases, and 14 bases lay in between.